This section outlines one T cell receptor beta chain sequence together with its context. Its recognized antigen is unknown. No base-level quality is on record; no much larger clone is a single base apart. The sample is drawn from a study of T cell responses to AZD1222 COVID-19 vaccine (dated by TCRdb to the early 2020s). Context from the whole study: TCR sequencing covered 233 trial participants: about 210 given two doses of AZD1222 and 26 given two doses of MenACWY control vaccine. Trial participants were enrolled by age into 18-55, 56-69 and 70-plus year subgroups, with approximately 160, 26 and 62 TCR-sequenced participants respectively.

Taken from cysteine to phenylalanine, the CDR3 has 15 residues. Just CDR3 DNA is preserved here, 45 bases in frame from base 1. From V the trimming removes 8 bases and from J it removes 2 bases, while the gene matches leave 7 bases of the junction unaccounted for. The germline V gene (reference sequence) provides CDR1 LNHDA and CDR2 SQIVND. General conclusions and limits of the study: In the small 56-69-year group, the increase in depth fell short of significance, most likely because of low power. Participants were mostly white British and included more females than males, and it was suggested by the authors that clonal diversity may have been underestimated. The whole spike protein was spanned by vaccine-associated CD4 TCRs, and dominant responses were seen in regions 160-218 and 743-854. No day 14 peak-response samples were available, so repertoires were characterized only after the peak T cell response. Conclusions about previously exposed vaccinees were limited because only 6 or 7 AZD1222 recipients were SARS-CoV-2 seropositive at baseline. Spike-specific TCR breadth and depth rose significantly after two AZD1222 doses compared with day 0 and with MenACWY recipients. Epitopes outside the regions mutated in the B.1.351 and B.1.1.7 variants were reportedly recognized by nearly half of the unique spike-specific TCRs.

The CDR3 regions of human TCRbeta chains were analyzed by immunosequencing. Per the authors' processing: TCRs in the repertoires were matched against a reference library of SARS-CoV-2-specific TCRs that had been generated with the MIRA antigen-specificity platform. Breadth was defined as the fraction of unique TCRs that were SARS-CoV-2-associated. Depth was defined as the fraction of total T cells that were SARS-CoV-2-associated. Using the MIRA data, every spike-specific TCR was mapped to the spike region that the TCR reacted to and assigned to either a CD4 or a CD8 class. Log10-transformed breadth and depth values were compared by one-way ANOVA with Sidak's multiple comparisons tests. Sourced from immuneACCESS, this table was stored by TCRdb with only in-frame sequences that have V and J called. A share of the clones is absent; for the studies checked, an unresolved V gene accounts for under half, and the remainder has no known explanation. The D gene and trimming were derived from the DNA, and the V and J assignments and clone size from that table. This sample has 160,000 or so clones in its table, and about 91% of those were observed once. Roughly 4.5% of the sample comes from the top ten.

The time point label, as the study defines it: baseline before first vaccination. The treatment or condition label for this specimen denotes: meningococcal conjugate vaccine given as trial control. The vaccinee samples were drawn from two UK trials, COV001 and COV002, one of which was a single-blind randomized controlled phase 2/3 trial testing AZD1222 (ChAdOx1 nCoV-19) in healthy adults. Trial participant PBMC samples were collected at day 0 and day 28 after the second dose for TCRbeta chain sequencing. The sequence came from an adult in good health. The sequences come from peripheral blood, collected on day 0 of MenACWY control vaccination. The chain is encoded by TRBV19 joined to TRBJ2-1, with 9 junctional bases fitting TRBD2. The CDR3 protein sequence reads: CASQRRTSAYNEQFF. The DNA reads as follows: TGTGCCAGTCAACGGAGGACTAGCGCCTACAATGAGCAGTTCTTC.